The 10 T cell receptor beta chains below all came from one sample that was sequenced in a study of cytomegalovirus exposure and HLA in healthy donors. 13 Jbeta primers and 60 Vbeta primers were used for the PCR. Data came from immunoSEQ multiplex PCR; TCRdb stores just in-frame clones and leaves some out. The table records approximately 160,000 clones, about 65% of them present only once. Sequenced input: PBMCs. Receptors originate from a woman younger than 35 in good health and CMV-seropositive.

The V call is TRBV7-9, the J call TRBJ2-7; the match to TRBD1 covers 7 bases. The CDR3 runs 17 residues. V was clipped by 5 bases and J by 2 bases; unmatched bases: 15. The V gene's germline CDR1 is SEHNR and CDR2 FQNEAQ (reference sequence). The CDR3 nucleotides are TGTGCCAGCAGCCCCCGCCCTGGACAGGACCTAACCTACGAGCAGTACTTC. This sequence encodes CASSPRPGQDLTYEQYF.

The chain recombines TRBV15 with TRBJ1-1, with no clear D. V lost 3 bases to trimming and J lost 0 bases, with 11 bases between them. This CDR3 is 15 amino acids long. Germline CDR1 LNHNV, CDR2 YYDKDF (reference sequence). The CDR3 here is CATSRRNKMNTEAFF. For the CDR3, the DNA is TGTGCCACCAGCAGGAGGAATAAGATGAACACTGAAGCTTTCTTT. The full variable domain, completed using reference TRBV15 and TRBJ1-1, is DAMVIQNPRYQVTQFGKPVTLSCSQTLNHNVMYWYQQKSSQAPKLLFHYYDKDFNNEADTPDNFQSRRPNTSFCFLDIRSPGLGDTAMYLCATSRRNKMNTEAFFGQGTRLTVV.

The V gene is TRBV5-1, the J gene TRBJ1-2; D unresolved. CDR1 and CDR2 from the germline V gene are SGHRS and YFSETQ. The V gene lost 4 bases and the J gene lost 1 base, with 14 bases spanning the gap. The CDR3 runs to 15 residues. The CDR3 sequence is CASSPSSGFNYGYTF. CDR3 nucleotides: TGCGCCAGCAGCCCATCCTCGGGATTTAACTATGGCTACACCTTC.

The chain is built from TRBV27 and TRBJ1-5; 7 nucleotides line up with TRBD1. The V and J ends lost 6 bases and 6 bases, in that order; junction bases with no gene match: 11. The CDR3 has 15 amino acids. Germline CDR1 reads MNHEY; CDR2 reads SMNVEV (reference sequence). In DNA form, the CDR3 reads TGTGCCAGCAGGTCGTCGAGGGGGCTGGCTCAGCCCCAGCATTTT. Protein: CASRSSRGLAQPQHF.

The chain has TRBV6-1 and TRBJ1-2; maybe TRBD1 (6 bases). Germline V lookup: CDR1 MNHNS, CDR2 SASEGT. This CDR3 has 14 residues. The V and J ends lost 5 bases and 4 bases respectively, with 14 bases between them. CDR3 loop: CASSYDGQIYGYTF. The CDR3 DNA follows: TGTGCCAGCAGTTATGATGGACAGATCTATGGCTACACCTTC.

The chain combines TRBV28 with TRBJ1-5; maybe TRBD1 (5 bases). The ends were cut back, 3 bases at V and 1 base at J, with 10 bases in the middle. The length of the CDR3 is 15 residues. CDR1 MDHEN and CDR2 SYDVKM come from the germline V gene. CDR3 in amino acids: CASSFVGGSNQPQHF. CDR3 bases: TGTGCCAGCAGTTTCGTCGGGGGGAGCAATCAGCCCCAGCATTTT.

CDR3 protein: CASSLVRGSRTEAFF. In DNA form, the CDR3 reads TGTGCCAGCAGCTTAGTTAGGGGGAGCAGGACTGAAGCTTTCTTT. The chain recombines TRBV7-8 with TRBJ1-1; possibly TRBD1 for D (6 bases). The CDR3 extends over 15 amino acids. Trimming stripped 1 base from V and 5 bases from J, with 14 bases between. CDR1 and CDR2 from the germline V gene are SGHVS and FQNEAQ.

This clone is a singleton in its sample. The J gene is TRBJ2-7, the V gene TRBV7-9, with TRBD1 matching over 8 bases. J was trimmed by 6 bases and V by 3 bases; bases with no gene match: 13. Germline CDR1 SEHNR, CDR2 FQNEAQ (reference sequence). The CDR3 is 16 amino acids. This CDR3 reads CASSFPFGQGAGEQYF. The DNA of the CDR3 is TGTGCCAGCAGCTTCCCCTTCGGGCAGGGGGCTGGCGAGCAGTACTTC.

The chain couples TRBV18 to TRBJ2-4, with TRBD2 as a possible D gene (5 bases). The CDR3 is 16 residues long. Germline assignment: CDR1 KGHSH and CDR2 LQKENI. V was clipped by 3 bases and J by 1 base, with 13 bases between them. CDR3 in DNA: TGTGCCAGCTCACCGAGGGATGGTGGGGCCAAAAACATTCAGTACTTC. Its translation is CASSPRDGGAKNIQYF.

The chain joins TRBV6-5 to TRBJ1-1; D perhaps matches TRBD1 (6 bases). V shed 4 bases and J shed 6 bases, with 18 bases lying between them. Germline V gives CDR1 MNHEY, CDR2 SVGAGI. CDR3 length: 15 amino acids. In DNA, the CDR3 is TGTGCCAGCAGTTCCGAGACAGGCAAACTCGCTGAAGCTTTCTTT. It yields the protein CASSSETGKLAEAFF.